This T cell receptor beta chain stems from a study of technical replicates of blood from several donors. CDR1 MDHEN and CDR2 SYDVKM come from the germline V gene. The V end lost 8 bases, the J end lost 7 bases, and 10 bases lay between the germline ends. The CDR3 has 11 residues. Profiled with immunoSEQ multiplex PCR; TCRdb holds only in-frame clones, not every one. The profile shows under 85,000 clones, approximately 94% of them singletons. J is TRBJ2-3 and V is TRBV28; D is unclear. This clonotype was obtained from a human donor in good health. The material sequenced was T cells isolated from PBMCs. The CDR3 DNA is TGTGCCAGCTCTAGATCCAATACGCAGTATTTT. Translating gives CASSRSNTQYF.